This T cell receptor beta chain is from a study of T-cell reconstitution after alpha-beta-depleted transplantation in children. Preparing the TCRbeta library involved the use of unique molecular identifiers. Each CDR3 protein is one row after TCRdb ran MiXCR on the PCR reads. The sample yields about 500,000 distinct CDR3 sequences, about 33% seen once. The length of the CDR3 is 15 residues. Germline loops: CDR1 MNHNS, CDR2 SASEGT. Trimming took 7 bases from V and 1 from J; bases not matched to a gene: 9. The sequence was collected from a human donor who donated a stem cell graft to a child with aplastic anemia. V gene TRBV6-1 combines with J gene TRBJ2-7; 8 positions match TRBD1. Sequences were derived from PBMCs from the stem cell graft donor, sampled from the stem cell graft. The CDR3 sequence is CASKEDRAPSYEQYF. The DNA for the CDR3 is TGTGCCAGCAAAGAGGACAGGGCCCCTTCCTACGAGCAGTACTTC.